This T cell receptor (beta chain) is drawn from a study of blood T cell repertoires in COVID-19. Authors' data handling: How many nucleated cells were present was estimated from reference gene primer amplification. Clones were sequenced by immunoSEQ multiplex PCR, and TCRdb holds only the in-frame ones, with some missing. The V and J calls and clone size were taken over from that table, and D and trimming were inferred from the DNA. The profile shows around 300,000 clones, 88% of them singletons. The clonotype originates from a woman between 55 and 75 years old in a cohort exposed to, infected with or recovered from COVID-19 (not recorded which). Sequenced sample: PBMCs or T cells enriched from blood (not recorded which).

The CDR3 reads CASSPGRYYGYTF. DNA for the CDR3: TGTGCCAGCAGCCCAGGCAGGTACTATGGCTACACCTTC. The V gene is TRBV27, the J gene TRBJ1-2; D is unresolved. CDR3 size: 13 residues. Trimming left V 6 bases short and J 3 bases short, with 11 bases between. Germline V gene sequence: CDR1 MNHEY, CDR2 SMNVEV (reference sequence).